These 2 T cell receptor beta chains came from one sample sequenced in a study of blood T cell repertoires in COVID-19. Assay: immunoSEQ multiplex PCR; the TCRdb copy retains only in-frame clones and omits some. The table has 100,000 to 130,000 clones, roughly 80% seen once. Sequenced material: peripheral blood. These receptors came from a human donor in a cohort sampled during active COVID-19.

V and J are TRBV3-1 (or the pseudogene TRBV3-2) and TRBJ1-3; TRBD1 is a possible D gene (5 bases). The CDR3 spans 18 residues. CDR1 is LGHDT and CDR2 is YNNKEL in the germline V gene (reference sequence). Trimming left V 1 base short and J 0 bases short, with 16 bases between. The CDR3 DNA follows: TGTGCCAGCAGCCAAGTTTTGAGGACAAGCTTCTCTGGAAACACCATATATTTT. It codes for CASSQVLRTSFSGNTIYF.

The count of this clone is one. This chain links TRBV6-5 with TRBJ1-1, with D possibly being TRBD1 (6 bases). Germline lookup yields CDR1 MNHEY and CDR2 SVGAGI. The length of the CDR3 is 15 residues. V lost 6 bases, J lost 4 bases, and 18 bases lay in between. Written as DNA, the CDR3 is TGTGCCAGCAGCGCCCTCTCAGGGGTGGGCACTGAAGCTTTCTTT. Its translation is CASSALSGVGTEAFF.